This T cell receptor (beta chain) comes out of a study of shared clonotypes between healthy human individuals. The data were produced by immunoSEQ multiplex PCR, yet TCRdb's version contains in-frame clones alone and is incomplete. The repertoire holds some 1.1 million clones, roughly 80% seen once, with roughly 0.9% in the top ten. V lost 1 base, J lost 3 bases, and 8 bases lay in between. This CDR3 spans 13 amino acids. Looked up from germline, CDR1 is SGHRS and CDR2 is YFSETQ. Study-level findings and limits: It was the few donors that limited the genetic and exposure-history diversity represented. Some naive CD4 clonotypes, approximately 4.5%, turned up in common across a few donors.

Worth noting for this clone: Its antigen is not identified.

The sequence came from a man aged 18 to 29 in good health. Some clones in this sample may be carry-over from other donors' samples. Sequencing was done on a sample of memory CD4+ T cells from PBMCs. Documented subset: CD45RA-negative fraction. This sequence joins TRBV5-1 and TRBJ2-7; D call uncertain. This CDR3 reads CASSLTQNYEQYF. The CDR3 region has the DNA TGCGCCAGCAGCTTGACTCAGAACTACGAGCAGTACTTC. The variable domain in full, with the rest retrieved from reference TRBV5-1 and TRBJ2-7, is KAGVTQTPRYLIKTRGQQVTLSCSPISGHRSVSWYQQTPGQGLQFLFEYFSETQRNKGNFPGRFSGRQFSNSRSEMNVSTLELGDSALYLCASSLTQNYEQYFGPGTRLTVT.